The next 29 T cell receptor beta chains were all read from a single sample in a study of breast tumors, draining lymph nodes, adjacent tissues. TCRdb independently ran MiXCR on the multiplex PCR reads; one entry per CDR3 protein. The data contain more than 30,000 distinct CDR3 sequences, about 60% of them seen just once; the ten biggest clones take up more than 15%. The sample was breast tumor tissue. These receptors all stem from a female donor with breast cancer. Some clones in this sample may be carry-over from other donors' samples.

With respect to this clonotype: An end of the junction does not agree with germline; a read error may underlie this. The V and J genes are TRBV11-2 and TRBJ2-1; TRBD2 is a possible D gene (6 bases). CDR3 length equals 14 residues. Germline V gene data show CDR1 as SGHAT and CDR2 as FQNNGV. DNA for the CDR3: TGTGCCAGCAGCTTAGATAGCCAGGGAGGTGTGCAGCTCTTC. Translating gives CASSLDSQGGVQLF.

The chain carries TRBV7-9 and TRBJ2-1, with 12 positions matching TRBD2. V was pared by 5 bases and J by 3 bases, with 2 bases of the junction left unmatched. The CDR3 has 15 amino acids. Per germline, CDR1 SEHNR and CDR2 FQNEAQ (reference sequence). The CDR3 DNA follows: TGTGCCAGCAGCGAGGGACTAGCGGGCTACAATGAGCAGTTCTTC. Amino acids: CASSEGLAGYNEQFF.

The chain joins TRBV4-3 to TRBJ2-3; 8 bases match TRBD1. The V gene end was trimmed by 0 bases and the J gene end by 11 bases; junction bases not matched to a gene: 16. Germline V gives CDR1 LGHNA, CDR2 YSLEER. This CDR3 has 17 amino acids. CDR3 region: CASSQDFNRGYYNEQYF. In nucleotides, the CDR3 is TGCGCCAGCAGCCAAGATTTTAACAGGGGGTATTACAATGAGCAGTATTTT.

CDR3 nucleotides: TGTGCCAGCAGCTTTGTGGTGCAGACGGGGGGGCGCGGCACTGAAGCTTTCTTT. This translates into CASSFVVQTGGRGTEAFF. This chain connects TRBV7-8 to TRBJ1-1; D is perhaps TRBD1 (6 bases). CDR3 length: 18 residues. Deletions cut 3 bases from V and 4 bases from J, with 24 bases between. Germline V lookup: CDR1 SGHVS, CDR2 FQNEAQ.

V usage is TRBV7-9 and J usage is TRBJ2-5; 10 positions agree with TRBD2. The trim removed 3 bases at V and 4 bases at J, leaving 2 bases unmatched. This CDR3 is 14 amino acids long. Germline V lookup: CDR1 SEHNR, CDR2 FQNEAQ (reference sequence). DNA of the CDR3: TGTGCCAGCAGCTTTCTAGCGGGGGTAGAGACCCAGTACTTC. Amino acids: CASSFLAGVETQYF. Complete variable domain (other parts from reference TRBV7-9 and TRBJ2-5): DTGVSQNPRHKITKRGQNVTFRCDPISEHNRLYWYRQTLGQGPEFLTYFQNEAQLEKSRLLSDRFSAERPKGSFSTLEIQRTEQGDSAMYLCASSFLAGVETQYFGPGTRLLVL.

The genes are TRBV12-3 or TRBV12-4 and TRBJ1-2; D perhaps matches TRBD1 (5 bases). The CDR3 totals 13 residues. V lost 6 bases to trimming and J lost 8 bases, with 16 bases between them. CDR3 amino acids: CASSPGRTLGYTF. The CDR3 nucleotides are TGTGCCAGCAGCCCGGGACGGACGCTGGGCTACACCTTC.

J is TRBJ1-2 and V is TRBV14; D is uncertain. The CDR3 is 15 amino acids. CDR1 SGHDN and CDR2 FVKESK come from the germline V gene. V lost 0 bases and J 6 bases, leaving 14 bases between the germline ends. DNA of the CDR3: TGTGCCAGCAGCCAAGATCGAGGTGATCGGGATGGCTACACCTTC. Translated, it gives CASSQDRGDRDGYTF.

Note on this clonotype: One junction end disagrees with the germline gene, perhaps due to a read error. The V gene is TRBV5-1, the J gene TRBJ2-2; the D gene is possibly TRBD2 (5 bases). CDR1 is SGHRS, CDR2 YFSETQ, per germline. The CDR3 spans 13 residues. Written as DNA, the CDR3 is TGCGCCGGCAGCTTGAGGGAAAACGGGGAGCTGTTTTTT. Protein: CAGSLRENGELFF.

This clonotype was seen only a few times. The rearrangement joins TRBV2 to TRBJ2-1; D is possibly TRBD1 or TRBD2 (5 bases each). CDR1 SNHLY and CDR2 FYNNEI come from the germline V gene. The CDR3 length is 14 residues. The V end lost 6 bases, the J end lost 5 bases, and 14 bases lay between the germline ends. CDR3 nucleotides: TGTGCCAGCAGGCCCGGGACCCGCAACAATGAGCAGTTCTTC. Amino acid sequence: CASRPGTRNNEQFF.

V is TRBV7-2 and J is TRBJ1-6; TRBD1 is a possible D gene (5 bases). The CDR3 spans 12 residues. Germline V gives CDR1 SGHTA, CDR2 FQGNSA. Trimming took 4 bases from V and 10 from J, leaving 8 bases between them. CDR3 sequence (DNA): TGTGCCAGCAGCTCGGGACCCTCACCCCTCCACTTT. It specifies CASSSGPSPLHF.

The V call is TRBV5-1, the J call TRBJ2-7; D is uncertain. There are 12 residues in the CDR3. V was cut by 0 bases and J by 7 bases, with 8 bases left in between. CDR1 SGHRS and CDR2 YFSETQ come from the germline V gene. In DNA, the CDR3 is TGCGCCAGCAGCTTGGAACTGCAGGAGCAGTACTTC. Amino acids: CASSLELQEQYF.

Points on this clonotype: This may stem from a read error, because a much larger clone lies one nucleotide away. Because the CDR3 is missing its conserved closing phenylalanine or tryptophan, this is likely a read error. V gene TRBV6-1 combines with J gene TRBJ2-3; the D gene is possibly TRBD2 (5 bases). The germline V gene has CDR1 MNHNS and CDR2 SASEGT. V lost 6 bases and J lost 1, with 8 bases in between. This CDR3 has 13 amino acids. The CDR3 DNA follows: TGTGCCAGCAGCCGGGGAGGCACAGATACGCAGTATTCT. It translates to CASSRGGTDTQYS.

The V gene is TRBV5-1, the J gene TRBJ2-2, with D perhaps being TRBD1 or TRBD2 (5 bases each). The CDR3 covers 13 residues. The germline V gene has CDR1 SGHRS and CDR2 YFSETQ. Trimming stripped 4 bases from V and 4 bases from J, with 8 bases between. The CDR3 is CASSGGPTGELFF. CDR3 DNA: TGCGCCAGCAGCGGGGGACCCACCGGGGAGCTGTTTTTT.

The J gene is TRBJ1-2, the V gene TRBV20-1; no firm D call. The V end was cut by 4 bases, the J end by 6 bases, with 18 bases between. This CDR3 is 14 amino acids long. Looked up from germline, CDR1 is DFQATT and CDR2 is SNEGSKA (reference sequence). The CDR3 spells CSAMWTSGRNGYTF. CDR3 nucleotide sequence: TGCAGTGCTATGTGGACTAGCGGGAGGAATGGCTACACCTTC.

V gene TRBV20-1 combines with J gene TRBJ1-3; TRBD1 is a possible D gene (5 bases). Germline V gene lookup returns CDR1 DFQATT and CDR2 SNEGSKA (reference sequence). CDR3 length: 13 residues. The V end was cut by 2 bases, the J end by 4 bases, with 9 bases between. CDR3 nucleotides: TGCAGTGCTAGAAGGGACGCCGGAAACACCATATATTTT. Protein: CSARRDAGNTIYF.

The chain employs TRBV15 and TRBJ2-7, with 11 bases matching TRBD2. J lost 1 base, V lost 3 bases, and 5 bases had no gene match. The CDR3 sequence is 16 residues long. Germline CDR1 reads LNHNV; CDR2 reads YYDKDF (reference sequence). For the CDR3, the DNA is TGTGCCACCAGCAGCTTCGGGACTAGCGGATCCTACGAGCAGTACTTC. The encoded protein is CATSSFGTSGSYEQYF. The entire variable domain, with the rest obtained from reference TRBV15 and TRBJ2-7, is as follows: DAMVIQNPRYQVTQFGKPVTLSCSQTLNHNVMYWYQQKSSQAPKLLFHYYDKDFNNEADTPDNFQSRRPNTSFCFLDIRSPGLGDTAMYLCATSSFGTSGSYEQYFGPGTRLTVT.

For this clonotype: The junction and the germline gene differ at one end; a read error may be behind it. The chain is built from TRBV19 and TRBJ2-5, with 8 bases matching TRBD1. Germline V gives CDR1 LNHDA, CDR2 SQIVND (reference sequence). This CDR3 has 17 amino acids. CDR3 DNA: TGTGCCAGTAGTATCCAACCGGGACAGGTTGGGCAAGAGACCCAGTCCTTC. Protein product: CASSIQPGQVGQETQSF.

The chain is built from TRBV6-5 and TRBJ1-2; TRBD1 agrees at 7 bases. Looked up from germline, CDR1 is MNHEY and CDR2 is SVGAGI. There are 13 residues in the CDR3. The junction had 8 bases not matched to a gene; V was cut back by 5 bases and J by 8 bases. The CDR3 loop reads CASSRDSPRGYTF. In nucleotides, the CDR3 is TGTGCCAGCAGTCGGGACAGCCCTAGAGGCTACACCTTC.

By frequency in the sample, this clonotype is medium-sized (0.01 to 0.1%). The rearrangement joins TRBV27 to TRBJ2-7; TRBD2 might be the D (5 bases). The CDR3 has 15 amino acids. The ends were cut back, 4 bases at V and 5 bases at J, with 18 bases in the middle. Germline CDR1 MNHEY, CDR2 SMNVEV (reference sequence). Here the CDR3 reads CASSSSLGVNNEQYF. The CDR3 DNA sequence: TGTGCCAGCAGTTCTTCACTGGGAGTAAACAACGAGCAGTACTTC.

The rearrangement links TRBV9 to TRBJ2-3; D gene unclear. This CDR3 region has 14 residues. Trimming left V 1 base short and J 8 bases short, with 14 bases between. Germline values: CDR1 SGDLS, CDR2 YYNGEE. The CDR3 spells CASSVNPHQGTQYF. The CDR3 region has the DNA TGTGCCAGCAGCGTAAATCCCCATCAAGGTACGCAGTATTTT.

The chain links TRBV5-1 to TRBJ2-3; 12 nucleotides align to TRBD2. Germline CDR1 is SGHRS and CDR2 is YFSETQ. V lost 4 bases and J lost 3; bases outside the gene matches: 9. This CDR3 region has 17 residues. CDR3 in amino acids: CASSGHLLAGGTDTQYF. The CDR3 DNA sequence: TGCGCCAGCAGCGGCCATTTGCTAGCGGGAGGGACAGATACGCAGTATTTT.

This clonotype was observed many times. The gene calls are TRBV4-3 and TRBJ2-3; TRBD2 agrees at 10 bases. Unmatched junction bases numbered 9, after V lost 8 bases and J lost 4 bases. Germline V gives CDR1 LGHNA, CDR2 YSLEER. The CDR3 spans 15 residues. The CDR3 bases are TGCGCCAGCGGCGAGCGGGGGGGTATTGCAGATACGCAGTATTTT. Translated: CASGERGGIADTQYF.

The V and J genes are TRBV29-1 and TRBJ2-7, with D possibly being TRBD2 (7 bases). From germline, CDR1 is SQVTM and CDR2 ANQGSEA. The CDR3 runs to 13 residues. Trimming stripped 4 bases from V and 2 bases from J, with 12 bases between. The CDR3: CSVGEGVAYEQYF. The CDR3 coding sequence is TGCAGCGTTGGGGAGGGGGTAGCCTACGAGCAGTACTTC.

This clonotype was seen a few times. A read error may explain this, as a much larger clone is one base away. The V gene is TRBV20-1, the J gene TRBJ2-1, with 9 bases matching TRBD2. In germline, CDR1 is DFQATT, CDR2 SNEGSKA (reference sequence). CDR3 length equals 14 residues. The CDR3, as DNA: TGCAGTGCGAGCGGGGGGTCGTCCTACACTGAGCAGCTCTTC. Translating gives CSASGGSSYTEQLF.

This clonotype was detected many times. A clone one base away is much larger, so this may be a read error. The missing conserved phenylalanine or tryptophan at the end of this CDR3 makes a read error likely. The chain uses TRBV19 and TRBJ1-2, with D unresolved. The CDR3 spans 16 residues. Looked up from germline, CDR1 is LNHDA and CDR2 is SQIVND (reference sequence). Trimming took off 7 bases at V and 2 bases at J, with 20 bases between the two ends. For the CDR3, the DNA is TGTGCCAGTAAGGTGGCAGGAGCTAACTTAAACTATGGCTACACCTCC. Residues: CASKVAGANLNYGYTS.

This chain links TRBV7-3 with TRBJ2-7, with 8 bases aligning to TRBD1. Per germline, CDR1 SGHTA and CDR2 FQGTGA. This CDR3 contains 14 residues. With V trimmed by 2 bases and J by 3 bases, 3 bases remained unmatched. The CDR3 reads CASSLRDRGYEQYF. CDR3 DNA: TGTGCCAGCAGCTTACGCGACAGGGGCTACGAGCAGTACTTC. The full variable domain, with the rest looked up from reference TRBV7-3 and TRBJ2-7, is GAGVSQTPSNKVTEKGKYVELRCDPISGHTALYWYRQSLGQGPEFLIYFQGTGAADDSGLPNDRFFAVRPEGSVSTLKIQRTERGDSAVYLCASSLRDRGYEQYFGPGTRLTVT.

The chain joins TRBV7-2 to TRBJ2-1; D gene ambiguous. V dropped 1 base and J dropped 8 bases, with 6 bases sitting between them. The germline V gene encodes CDR1 SGHTA and CDR2 FQGNSA. CDR3 length: 12 amino acids. Written as DNA, the CDR3 is TGTACCAGCAGCTTAGGGATGGATGAGCAGTTCTTC. Translated, it gives CTSSLGMDEQFF.

This clonotype has a single count. At one of its ends the junction is not consistent with the germline gene, which may arise from a read error. The chain has TRBV7-3 and TRBJ2-7; 7 bases are a match to TRBD2. The CDR3 extends over 15 amino acids. CDR1 is SGHTA, CDR2 FQGTGA, per germline. In nucleotides, the CDR3 is TGTGCCGGCAGCCTAATTGGGGGGGAGGGCTACGAGCAGTACTTC. It encodes CAGSLIGGEGYEQYF. The complete variable domain, with remaining parts taken from reference TRBV7-3 and TRBJ2-7, reads GAGVSQTPSNKVTEKGKYVELRCDPISGHTALYWYRQSLGQGPEFLIYFQGTGAADDSGLPNDRFFAVRPEGSVSTLKIQRTERGDSAVYLCAGSLIGGEGYEQYFGPGTRLTVT.

A remark on this clonotype: Compared with germline, one end of the junction differs, possibly owing to a read error. The CDR3 DNA follows: TGCAGTGCTAAAGGAGGGACACCCAACTCTGGCTACACCTTC. This encodes CSAKGGTPNSGYTF. V usage is TRBV20-1 and J usage is TRBJ1-2; the D gene is possibly TRBD1 (6 bases). CDR3 size: 14 residues. The V gene's germline CDR1 is DFQATT and CDR2 SNEGSKA (reference sequence).